The 18 T cell receptor beta chains below all came from one sample that was sequenced in a study of blood T cell repertoires in COVID-19. Produced via immunoSEQ multiplex PCR; TCRdb's table is partial and in-frame only. The table lists over 100,000 clones, roughly 69% of them singletons, with 1.5% to 2% in the top ten. The sample comprised peripheral blood. These receptors all come from a woman aged 70-85 years with acute or convalescent COVID-19.

V and J are TRBV28 and TRBJ2-1; D perhaps matches TRBD1 (6 bases). The CDR3 contains 14 residues. V was trimmed by 8 bases and J by 2 bases, leaving 13 bases between them. Germline values: CDR1 MDHEN, CDR2 SYDVKM. The CDR3 sequence: CASFRGRAYNEQFF. Here the CDR3 DNA reads TGTGCCAGCTTTAGGGGGAGAGCCTACAATGAGCAGTTCTTC.

The chain combines TRBV11-1 with TRBJ1-4; 9 bases are shared with TRBD1. Trimming removed 5 bases from V and 8 bases from J; junction bases left unmatched: 6. The CDR3 loop spans 14 amino acids. The germline CDR1 and CDR2 sequences are SGHAT and FQDESV (reference sequence). The CDR3 is CASSPTGGSEKLFF. CDR3 in DNA: TGTGCCAGCAGCCCGACAGGGGGAAGCGAAAAACTGTTTTTT.

The chain is built from TRBV21-1 and TRBJ1-4; the table's TRBD1 call for D was not verified on the DNA. TRBV21-1 is noted as a pseudogene. The CDR3 totals 21 residues. The CDR3 DNA sequence: TGTGCCAGCAGCAATCCAGCTTTGACAGGCCCTCCAAGACACCTTAATGAAAAACTGTTTTTT. This gives the protein CASSNPALTGPPRHLNEKLFF.

To note about this clone: Other DNA sequences in the sample encode the same CDR3. The CDR3 loop reads CASSLDLYEQYF. The CDR3 DNA sequence: TGTGCCAGCAGCTTAGACCTCTACGAGCAGTACTTC. The V gene is TRBV11-2, the J gene TRBJ2-7; no firm D call. Trimming removed 0 bases from V and 3 bases from J, with 3 bases in between. Looked up from germline, CDR1 is SGHAT and CDR2 is FQNNGV. This CDR3 is 12 amino acids long.

The rearrangement links TRBV15 to TRBJ1-5; 10 nucleotides align to TRBD1. Germline V CDR1 and CDR2: LNHNV, YYDKDF (reference sequence). The CDR3 is made up of 16 amino acids. J gave up 2 bases and V 3 bases, and 4 bases lay outside the gene matches. CDR3 in DNA: TGTGCCACCAGCAGGACAGGGGGCGCGGGCAATCAGCCCCAGCATTTT. Translated: CATSRTGGAGNQPQHF. The full variable domain, its missing parts supplied by reference TRBV15 and TRBJ1-5, is DAMVIQNPRYQVTQFGKPVTLSCSQTLNHNVMYWYQQKSSQAPKLLFHYYDKDFNNEADTPDNFQSRRPNTSFCFLDIRSPGLGDTAMYLCATSRTGGAGNQPQHFGDGTRLSIL.

The genes are TRBV28 and TRBJ2-1; a possible D gene is TRBD2 (6 bases). The germline V gene encodes CDR1 MDHEN and CDR2 SYDVKM. The CDR3 extends over 15 amino acids. Between the trimmed V and J ends, which lost 5 bases and 4 bases, there was a span of 15 bases. CDR3 coding DNA: TGTGCCAGCAGTATACCGCCGGGACTGTACAATGAGCAGTTCTTC. Its translation is CASSIPPGLYNEQFF.

The chain joins TRBV7-8 to TRBJ2-1; TRBD2 matches 11 bases. V shed 5 bases and J 8 bases; nucleotides not matched to a gene: 17. Germline V lookup: CDR1 SGHVS, CDR2 FQNEAQ. This CDR3 is 18 amino acids long. CDR3 amino acids: CASSPDSPRLAGIYEQFF. The CDR3 bases are TGTGCCAGCAGCCCCGACTCCCCTAGACTAGCGGGAATCTATGAGCAGTTCTTC.

The chain combines TRBV12-3 or TRBV12-4 with TRBJ2-1; TRBD1 is a possible D gene (5 bases). This CDR3 contains 13 residues. V was clipped by 2 bases and J by 5 bases, with 7 bases between them. CDR3 sequence (DNA): TGTGCCAGCAGTTTAAAAGGGGACAATGAGCAGTTCTTC. It specifies CASSLKGDNEQFF.

Details on this clone: The same CDR3 is also encoded by other DNA sequences in this sample. The chain employs TRBV24-1 and TRBJ2-2; 8 nucleotides align to TRBD1. The V segment lost 3 bases and the J segment 1 base; nucleotides outside the gene matches: 3. Germline V gene lookup returns CDR1 KGHDR and CDR2 SFDVKD. The CDR3 is made up of 16 amino acids. The CDR3 is CATSDLDRGNTGELFF. As DNA, the CDR3 is TGTGCCACCAGTGATCTTGACAGGGGGAACACCGGGGAGCTGTTTTTT.

V usage is TRBV6-2 or TRBV6-3 and J usage is TRBJ2-3, with D perhaps matching TRBD1 (5 bases). This CDR3 comprises 14 residues. Germline V CDR1 and CDR2: MNHEY, SVGEGT. V was shortened by 2 bases and J by 6 bases, with 12 bases between the two germline ends. CDR3 residues: CASSYPARGDTQYF. DNA of the CDR3: TGTGCCAGCAGTTACCCTGCTAGGGGCGATACGCAGTATTTT.

The chain employs TRBV29-1 and TRBJ1-1; weak D call: TRBD1 (6 bases). Trimming cost V 7 bases and J 1 base, with 13 bases left between them. Per the germline V gene, CDR1 is SQVTM and CDR2 is ANQGSEA. The CDR3 covers 13 residues. The CDR3 loop is CSAQQGWNTEAFF. CDR3 in DNA: TGCAGCGCCCAACAGGGTTGGAACACTGAAGCTTTCTTT. The whole variable domain, remainder taken from reference TRBV29-1 and TRBJ1-1, is SAVISQKPSRDICQRGTSLTIQCQVDSQVTMMFWYRQQPGQSLTLIATANQGSEATYESGFVIDKFPISRPNLTFSTLTVSNMSPEDSSIYLCSAQQGWNTEAFFGQGTRLTVV.

The chain combines TRBV2 with TRBJ2-5; 13 bases are shared with TRBD2. The CDR3 contains 15 residues. Germline CDR1 and CDR2: SNHLY and FYNNEI. V shed 6 bases, J shed 4 bases, and the junction held 5 bases outside the gene matches. The CDR3 is CASRLGTSGVETQYF. CDR3 nucleotides: TGTGCCAGCAGACTCGGGACTAGCGGGGTAGAGACCCAGTACTTC. Combining the CDR3 with reference TRBV2 and TRBJ2-5 gives the whole variable domain EPEVTQTPSHQVTQMGQEVILRCVPISNHLYFYWYRQILGQKVEFLVSFYNNEISEKSEIFDDQFSVERPDGSNFTLKIRSTKLEDSAMYFCASRLGTSGVETQYFGPGTRLLVL.

A note on this clone: This may stem from a read error, because a much larger clone lies one nucleotide away. V usage is TRBV6-5 and J usage is TRBJ1-1; TRBD1 matches at 8 bases. V trimming: 7 bases; J trimming: 0 bases; junction bases outside the gene matches: 1. CDR3 length equals 13 residues. Germline CDR1 MNHEY, CDR2 SVGAGI. This chain's CDR3 is CASKGQVNTEAFF. The CDR3 DNA is TGTGCCAGCAAGGGACAGGTGAACACTGAAGCTTTCTTT.

This clone has only a few counts. The chain has TRBV6-6 and TRBJ1-5, with unresolved D. The V gene lost 7 bases and the J gene lost 6 bases, with 10 bases spanning the gap. Germline values: CDR1 MNHNY, CDR2 SVGAGI (reference sequence). There are 12 residues in the CDR3. In nucleotides, the CDR3 is TGTGCCAGCAACCACCGGAGTCAGCCCCAGCATTTT. It is translated as CASNHRSQPQHF.

CDR3 coding DNA: TGTGCCAGCAGCCTCGGACAGGGGACTGAAGCTTTCTTT. It encodes CASSLGQGTEAFF. The V and J genes are TRBV6-5 and TRBJ1-1, with 9 bases fitting TRBD1. The ends lost 6 bases at V and 5 bases at J; junction bases unmatched: 4. The CDR3 has 13 residues. The germline V gene encodes CDR1 MNHEY and CDR2 SVGAGI.

This clone was detected a few times. The V and J genes are TRBV12-5 and TRBJ1-5; 7 positions agree with TRBD1. The V segment lost 7 bases and the J segment 3 bases; nucleotides outside the gene matches: 9. CDR1 and CDR2 (germline): LGHNT, FRNRAP. The CDR3 runs to 15 residues. CDR3: CASALGTVNNQPQHF. CDR3 sequence (DNA): TGTGCTAGTGCCCTGGGGACAGTAAACAATCAGCCCCAGCATTTT. Drawing the rest from reference TRBV12-5 and TRBJ1-5, the complete variable domain is DARVTQTPRHKVTEMGQEVTMRCQPILGHNTVFWYRQTMMQGLELLAYFRNRAPLDDSGMPKDRFSAEMPDATLATLKIQPSEPRDSAVYFCASALGTVNNQPQHFGDGTRLSIL.

The chain joins TRBV6-4 to TRBJ2-1; weak D call: TRBD2 (6 bases). Germline assignment: CDR1 MRHNA and CDR2 SNTAGT. The CDR3 has 18 amino acids. The germline V and J ends were trimmed by 0 bases and 1 base, with 16 bases remaining between them. This CDR3 is CASSDSGTSLGSYNEQFF. The CDR3 DNA reads TGTGCCAGCAGTGACTCGGGGACTTCCTTAGGGTCCTACAATGAGCAGTTCTTC.

The chain joins TRBV11-2 to TRBJ1-1; TRBD1 agrees at 9 bases. Trimming took 5 bases from V and 1 from J; bases not matched to a gene: 5. Germline assignment: CDR1 SGHAT and CDR2 FQNNGV. The CDR3 extends over 15 amino acids. CDR3 nucleotides: TGTGCCAGCAGCCTAATGGGACAGGGGAACACTGAAGCTTTCTTT. Translating it yields CASSLMGQGNTEAFF.